One and the same sample provided the 26 T cell receptor beta chains below, sequenced in a study of T cell responses to AZD1222 COVID-19 vaccine. Produced via immunoSEQ multiplex PCR; TCRdb's table is partial and in-frame only. The profile shows tens of thousands of clones, about four fifths of them singletons. The source material was peripheral blood, sampled on day 0 of AZD1222 vaccination. The receptors shown here come from an adult in good health.

V is TRBV10-2 and J is TRBJ1-1; the D gene is possibly TRBD1 (5 bases). Germline V gene sequence: CDR1 WSHSY, CDR2 SAAADI. The CDR3 is 14 residues long. V gave up 8 bases and J gave up 5 bases, with 18 bases separating them. The CDR3 reads CASGPAGAGTEAFF. The CDR3 coding sequence is TGCGCCAGCGGCCCAGCCGGGGCAGGGACTGAAGCTTTCTTT.

The rearrangement links TRBV3-1 (or the pseudogene TRBV3-2) to TRBJ1-1; D possibly corresponds to TRBD1 (6 bases). This CDR3 has 13 amino acids. The germline V gene has CDR1 LGHDT and CDR2 YNNKEL (reference sequence). Trimming stripped 4 bases from V and 6 bases from J, with 12 bases between. The CDR3 DNA reads TGTGCCAGCAGCCCACACAGGGTCGCTGAAGCTTTCTTT. As protein: CASSPHRVAEAFF.

The rearrangement joins TRBV6-5 to TRBJ2-7; D ambiguous. CDR1 is MNHEY, CDR2 SVGAGI, per germline. CDR3 length: 16 residues. Trimming took 0 bases from V and 1 from J, leaving 13 bases between them. This CDR3 reads CASSYSNPALSYEQYF. The CDR3 DNA reads TGTGCCAGCAGTTACTCGAATCCAGCGCTATCCTACGAGCAGTACTTC.

This rearrangement joins TRBV4-1 to TRBJ1-3, with D possibly being TRBD1 (6 bases). In germline, CDR1 is MGHRA, CDR2 YSYEKL. V lost 5 bases and J 8 bases, leaving 22 bases between the germline ends. This CDR3 is 16 amino acids long. The CDR3 reads CASSIGTGSLFDTIYF. The CDR3 DNA reads TGCGCCAGCAGCATAGGCACAGGGAGTTTATTTGACACCATATATTTT.

V usage is TRBV13 and J usage is TRBJ1-1; unclear D gene. V was shortened by 6 bases and J by 0 bases, with 17 bases between the two germline ends. The CDR3 has 16 amino acids. CDR1 and CDR2 (germline): PRHDT, FYEKMQ (reference sequence). The CDR3 DNA reads as TGTGCCAGCAGGATCCCCTTGGGGTTAATGAACACTGAAGCTTTCTTT. Its protein is CASRIPLGLMNTEAFF.

The DNA of the CDR3 is TGTGCCATCGGCCTCGGACAGAACTCTGGGGCCAACGTCCTGACTTTC. Translated, it gives CAIGLGQNSGANVLTF. The chain carries TRBV10-3 and TRBJ2-6; possible D gene TRBD1, 6 bases. V was cut by 8 bases and J by 0 bases, with 14 bases left in between. This CDR3 has 16 residues. Germline V lookup: CDR1 ENHRY, CDR2 SYGVKD.

The chain joins TRBV18 to TRBJ1-6, with a tentative D call TRBD1 (5 bases). Germline V gives CDR1 KGHSH, CDR2 LQKENI. Trimming took 2 bases from V and 8 from J, leaving 16 bases between them. This CDR3 region has 16 residues. The CDR3, as DNA: TGTGCCAGCTCACCATTCCAGGGTTCCACCGATTCACCCCTCCACTTT. Amino acids: CASSPFQGSTDSPLHF.

The chain has TRBV19 and TRBJ1-3, with TRBD1 as a possible D gene (5 bases). The CDR3 contains 16 residues. V lost 4 bases and J lost 0, with 13 bases in between. CDR1 is LNHDA, CDR2 SQIVND, per germline (reference sequence). CDR3 in DNA: TGTGCCAGTAGTAGGACAACCCGAGGCTCTGGAAACACCATATATTTT. Translation gives CASSRTTRGSGNTIYF. Combining the CDR3 with reference TRBV19 and TRBJ1-3 gives the whole variable domain DGGITQSPKYLFRKEGQNVTLSCEQNLNHDAMYWYRQDPGQGLRLIYYSQIVNDFQKGDIAEGYSVSREKKESFPLTVTSAQKNPTAFYLCASSRTTRGSGNTIYFGEGSWLTVV.

This chain uses TRBV12-3 or TRBV12-4 with TRBJ1-2; TRBD1 agrees at 7 bases. J was trimmed by 3 bases and V by 5 bases; bases with no gene match: 3. The CDR3 is 13 amino acids. The CDR3 DNA follows: TGTGCCAGCAGTCGAGGGGGCGACTATGGCTACACCTTC. Its translation is CASSRGGDYGYTF.

V and J are TRBV2 and TRBJ2-5; unclear D gene. This CDR3 has 12 amino acids. The germline V and J ends were trimmed by 5 bases and 5 bases, with 9 bases remaining between them. Germline values: CDR1 SNHLY, CDR2 FYNNEI. CDR3 DNA sequence: TGTGCCAGCAGTTTTATGTGGGAGACCCAGTACTTC. It codes for CASSFMWETQYF.

This sequence joins TRBV28 and TRBJ2-5; unclear D gene. The DNA matches TRBJ2-7 better at its end, which makes the J call doubtful. This CDR3 is 13 amino acids long. Germline V gene sequence: CDR1 MDHEN, CDR2 SYDVKM. The CDR3 DNA reads as TGTGCCAGCAGTTCACAGACCTACTACGAGCAGTACTTC. Amino acid sequence: CASSSQTYYEQYF.

The genes are TRBV23-1 and TRBJ2-5; 8 bases are shared with TRBD2. TRBV23-1 is labeled an ORF, and its function is uncertain. The J segment lost 0 bases and the V segment lost 2 bases, leaving 17 bases of the junction unmatched. The CDR3 has 20 amino acids. The CDR3 DNA reads as TGCGCCAGCAGTCAACCGGGGAGCGGGGGAGGACCGGCGTACCAAGAGACCCAGTACTTC. Its protein product is CASSQPGSGGGPAYQETQYF.

As DNA, the CDR3 is TGTGCCTGGAGAGATTTTACGTCCTACGAGCAGTACTTC. Translation: CAWRDFTSYEQYF. The chain recombines TRBV30 with TRBJ2-7; D call uncertain. Trimming took off 3 bases at V and 1 base at J, with 10 bases between the two ends. Germline CDR1 and CDR2: GTSNPN and SVGIG (reference sequence). CDR3 length equals 13 residues.

This clone was observed once. The V and J genes are TRBV12-3 or TRBV12-4 and TRBJ1-1; D not resolved. The V and J ends lost 3 bases and 3 bases respectively, with 5 bases between them. The CDR3 consists of 12 residues. DNA for the CDR3: TGTGCCAGCAGTTTGGGATACACTGAAGCTTTCTTT. Translating gives CASSLGYTEAFF.

The CDR3 DNA follows: TGTGCCAGCAGCTCCGGGACAGGCAGCACAGATACGCAGTATTTT. Its protein product is CASSSGTGSTDTQYF. The chain links TRBV11-2 to TRBJ2-3; TRBD1 matches 8 bases. V was clipped by 4 bases and J by 0 bases; unmatched bases: 3. This CDR3 is built from 15 residues. Germline V gene lookup returns CDR1 SGHAT and CDR2 FQNNGV.

This chain connects TRBV11-2 to TRBJ2-4; no definite D call. Trimming cost V 5 bases and J 9 bases, with 8 bases left between them. The CDR3 covers 11 residues. Germline CDR1 SGHAT, CDR2 FQNNGV. The DNA for the CDR3 is TGTGCCAGCAGCACACGTCTCATTCAGTACTTC. Protein: CASSTRLIQYF.

This chain connects TRBV7-9 to TRBJ2-5; tentative D call: TRBD1 (5 bases). The V gene lost 2 bases and the J gene lost 5 bases, with 12 bases spanning the gap. CDR1 and CDR2 (germline): SEHNR, FQNEAQ (reference sequence). The CDR3 consists of 14 residues. DNA of the CDR3: TGTGCCAGCAGCTTACAGGGATCTATTGAGACCCAGTACTTC. Translated, it gives CASSLQGSIETQYF. The entire variable domain, with the rest obtained from reference TRBV7-9 and TRBJ2-5, is as follows: DTGVSQNPRHKITKRGQNVTFRCDPISEHNRLYWYRQTLGQGPEFLTYFQNEAQLEKSRLLSDRFSAERPKGSFSTLEIQRTEQGDSAMYLCASSLQGSIETQYFGPGTRLLVL.

The CDR3 protein is CASSGQGDQPQHF. The CDR3 DNA reads as TGTGCCAGCAGCGGACAGGGCGATCAGCCCCAGCATTTT. The rearrangement uses TRBV2 and TRBJ1-5; 8 bases agree with TRBD1. This CDR3 is built from 13 residues. V trimming: 6 bases; J trimming: 5 bases; junction bases outside the gene matches: 3. Germline V CDR1 and CDR2: SNHLY, FYNNEI.

The chain joins TRBV5-6 to TRBJ1-2; D call uncertain. This CDR3 spans 11 amino acids. Germline CDR1 SGHDT, CDR2 YYEEEE. Trimming took off 1 base at V and 11 bases at J, with 9 bases between the two ends. The CDR3 coding sequence is TGTGCCAGCAGCTTGTACCACGGGTACACCTTC. The encoded protein is CASSLYHGYTF. The complete variable domain, with remaining parts taken from reference TRBV5-6 and TRBJ1-2, reads DAGVTQSPTHLIKTRGQQVTLRCSPKSGHDTVSWYQQALGQGPQFIFQYYEEEERQRGNFPDRFSGHQFPNYSSELNVNALLLGDSALYLCASSLYHGYTFGSGTRLTVV.

The rearrangement uses TRBV6-5 and TRBJ1-1; perhaps TRBD1 as D (5 bases). The CDR3 has 14 residues. V lost 6 bases, J lost 4 bases, and 15 bases lay in between. From germline, CDR1 is MNHEY and CDR2 SVGAGI. The CDR3: CASSQQVGITEAFF. The CDR3 DNA follows: TGTGCCAGCAGCCAACAGGTCGGGATCACTGAAGCTTTCTTT.

The chain is built from TRBV6-1 and TRBJ2-7; D ambiguous. Germline V lookup: CDR1 MNHNS, CDR2 SASEGT. The CDR3 has 13 amino acids. Between the trimmed V and J ends, which lost 2 bases and 2 bases, there was a span of 7 bases. CDR3 in amino acids: CASSESGTYEQYF. The CDR3 region has the DNA TGTGCCAGCAGTGAAAGTGGAACCTACGAGCAGTACTTC.

The table lists this clone with a few counts. This CDR3 reads CASSPSVFYEQYF. Here the CDR3 DNA reads TGTGCCAGCAGCCCCTCAGTTTTCTACGAGCAGTACTTC. This chain joins TRBV5-8 and TRBJ2-7, with D uncertain. Germline CDR1 reads SGHTS; CDR2 reads YDEGEE. This CDR3 has 13 amino acids. V lost 4 bases and J 3 bases, leaving 11 bases between the germline ends.

This clone was picked up one time. The rearrangement links TRBV4-1 to TRBJ2-5; D is uncertain. The CDR3 totals 14 residues. Germline CDR1 is MGHRA and CDR2 is YSYEKL. Trimming left V 4 bases short and J 3 bases short, with 12 bases between. The CDR3 nucleotides are TGCGCCAGCAGCCGATCCCCCGCGGAAGAGACCCAGTACTTC. This codes for CASSRSPAEETQYF.

The CDR3 sequence is CASSLLTNEKLFF. In nucleotides, the CDR3 is TGTGCCAGCAGCCTGCTAACTAATGAAAAACTGTTTTTT. The chain joins TRBV12-3 or TRBV12-4 to TRBJ1-4; D remains ambiguous. The CDR3 extends over 13 amino acids. V was pared by 6 bases and J by 1 base, with 6 bases between.

This chain joins TRBV18 and TRBJ2-1; no clear D gene. Germline V gene data show CDR1 as KGHSH and CDR2 as LQKENI. Trimming removed 1 base from V and 10 bases from J, with 14 bases in between. The length of the CDR3 is 14 residues. The DNA of the CDR3 is TGTGCCAGCTCACCACGGGCCCTTCCGATGGAGCAGTTCTTC. This codes for CASSPRALPMEQFF.

The J gene is TRBJ1-4, the V gene TRBV28; D gene ambiguous. This CDR3 comprises 15 residues. In germline, CDR1 is MDHEN, CDR2 SYDVKM. V shed 5 bases and J shed 7 bases, with 17 bases lying between them. The DNA of the CDR3 is TGTGCCAGCAGTCCCCCCGGCAGATCGGGTGAAAAACTGTTTTTT. It translates to CASSPPGRSGEKLFF.